Presented here are 3 T cell receptor beta chains from one specimen sequenced in a study of cytomegalovirus exposure and HLA in healthy donors. The study ran its PCR with 60 Vbeta and 13 Jbeta primers. TCRdb keeps only in-frame clones here, not all; method: immunoSEQ multiplex PCR. The data show more than 95,000 clones, and the top ten clones hold 2% to 2.5%. The sequenced sample was PBMCs. All receptors derive from a man aged 40-49 years in good health and CMV-seronegative.

The chain employs TRBV29-1 and TRBJ2-5; maybe TRBD1 (5 bases). V lost 2 bases and J lost 4, with 11 bases in between. Germline V lookup: CDR1 SQVTM, CDR2 ANQGSEA. The CDR3 covers 13 residues. CDR3 DNA: TGCAGCGTTGAAAAAGGGGTCGGAGAGACCCAGTACTTC. This translates into CSVEKGVGETQYF.

This sequence joins TRBV6-6 and TRBJ2-7, with 8 bases identical to TRBD1. From germline, CDR1 is MNHNY and CDR2 SVGAGI (reference sequence). V lost 0 bases and J lost 0; bases outside the gene matches: 4. There are 16 residues in the CDR3. The CDR3 DNA reads TGTGCCAGCAGTTACTCGACAGGGGTAGGCTCCTACGAGCAGTACTTC. Protein: CASSYSTGVGSYEQYF.

The chain is built from TRBV29-1 and TRBJ2-3; 10 bases line up with TRBD1. Germline CDR1 SQVTM, CDR2 ANQGSEA. This CDR3 has 16 amino acids. Trimming removed 7 bases from V and 1 base from J; junction bases left unmatched: 11. CDR3 sequence (DNA): TGCAGCGCCGTTAGACAGGGGGCTCCCCGCACAGATACGCAGTATTTT. As protein: CSAVRQGAPRTDTQYF.